This T cell receptor beta chain was captured in a study of beta chain features in type 1 diabetes. General study findings and limits: Significant though moderate, a shortening of TCRB CDR3s appeared in all four CD4+ subsets of Type 1 diabetes patients.

This clone was counted a few times. Its specificity is unknown. Expressed TCRB transcripts were sequenced, since all the RNA that had been isolated was reverse transcribed. Method: immunoSEQ multiplex PCR; TCRdb's copy keeps in-frame clones and lacks some. The sample carries 300,000 or so clones, less than 15% recorded once. The CDR3 sequence is 13 residues long. Trimming pared 2 bases from V and 1 base from J, leaving 5 bases between. The germline V gene has CDR1 SGHNT and CDR2 YENEEA. Sequenced input: naive CD4+ T cells from blood. This chain links TRBV11-3 with TRBJ1-1; no definite D call. The receptor comes from a woman aged 18-29 years with type 1 diabetes. CDR3 loop: CASSLNSNTEAFF. The CDR3 DNA is TGTGCCAGCAGCTTAAACTCGAACACTGAAGCTTTCTTT.